These 28 T cell receptor beta chains originate from one sample sequenced in a study of blood T cell repertoires in COVID-19. This table comes from immunoSEQ multiplex PCR, and its TCRdb copy is limited to in-frame clones, with some not included. The sample holds about 230,000 clones, around four fifths seen once. The source material was peripheral blood. These receptors all come from a woman aged 70-85 years with active or convalescent COVID-19.

This chain uses TRBV7-2 with TRBJ1-5, with 8 bases matching TRBD1. There are 16 residues in the CDR3. Per germline, CDR1 SGHTA and CDR2 FQGNSA. Trimming at V came to 0 bases and at J to 6 bases, leaving 7 bases not matched to a gene. The CDR3 region has the DNA TGTGCCAGCAGCTTAGCGCTAATGGACAGGGTTCAGCCCCAGCATTTT. It codes for CASSLALMDRVQPQHF.

The rearrangement links TRBV4-3 to TRBJ2-3, with a weak D call TRBD1 (6 bases). Trimming took off 1 base at V and 4 bases at J, with 18 bases between the two ends. The germline gives CDR1 LGHNA, CDR2 YSLEER. This CDR3 contains 17 residues. DNA of the CDR3: TGCGCCAGCAGCCAAGCCCTGACAGGAGCAGGCTCAGATACGCAGTATTTT. Its translation: CASSQALTGAGSDTQYF.

This clone was found once. The chain combines TRBV28 with TRBJ1-5, with unresolved D. Trimming took 3 bases from V and 7 from J, leaving 13 bases between them. There are 14 residues in the CDR3. Germline CDR1 is MDHEN and CDR2 is SYDVKM. The CDR3 region has the DNA TGTGCCAGCAGTTTTAAGCCCCCTCCCCAGCCCCAGCATTTT. The encoded protein is CASSFKPPPQPQHF.

This chain joins TRBV19 and TRBJ1-5, with 8 bases that match TRBD1. Germline-derived CDR1 and CDR2 are LNHDA and SQIVND (reference sequence). This CDR3 contains 14 residues. The J segment lost 6 bases and the V segment lost 5 bases, leaving 6 bases of the junction unmatched. CDR3 loop: CASSVDRVSQPQHF. The CDR3 nucleotides are TGTGCCAGTAGTGTGGACAGGGTATCTCAGCCCCAGCATTTT. The full variable domain, rest sourced from reference TRBV19 and TRBJ1-5, is DGGITQSPKYLFRKEGQNVTLSCEQNLNHDAMYWYRQDPGQGLRLIYYSQIVNDFQKGDIAEGYSVSREKKESFPLTVTSAQKNPTAFYLCASSVDRVSQPQHFGDGTRLSIL.

The chain is built from TRBV5-4 and TRBJ2-6; the D gene is possibly TRBD2 (6 bases). The CDR3 contains 15 residues. In germline, CDR1 is SGHNT, CDR2 YYREEE (reference sequence). Trimming took 4 bases from V and 5 from J, leaving 13 bases between them. The CDR3 region has the DNA TGTGCCAGCAGCCCCCCCGGGAGTCGGGCCAACGTCCTGACTTTC. This codes for CASSPPGSRANVLTF.

The rearrangement links TRBV28 to TRBJ1-4, with 7 nucleotides matching TRBD1. Germline V gene lookup returns CDR1 MDHEN and CDR2 SYDVKM. V gave up 3 bases and J gave up 5 bases; unmatched junction bases: 6. The CDR3 covers 15 residues. The CDR3 sequence is CASSLSGTANEKLFF. CDR3 bases: TGTGCCAGCAGTTTGTCCGGGACAGCCAATGAAAAACTGTTTTTT.

This clone was seen only once. This chain connects TRBV19 to TRBJ2-3; 11 positions match TRBD2. The CDR3 is made up of 14 amino acids. Germline V lookup: CDR1 LNHDA, CDR2 SQIVND (reference sequence). Losses at the gene ends were 8 bases for V and 7 bases for J; bases not matched to a gene: 8. The CDR3 DNA reads as TGTGCCAGTCAGACTAGCGGGGCCGTAAATACGCAGTATTTT. This sequence encodes CASQTSGAVNTQYF.

The chain combines TRBV3-1 (or the pseudogene TRBV3-2) with TRBJ1-1, with TRBD1 identical over 10 bases. CDR1 is LGHDT, CDR2 YNNKEL, per germline (reference sequence). CDR3 length equals 15 residues. V trimming: 5 bases; J trimming: 1 base; junction bases outside the gene matches: 4. The CDR3 coding sequence is TGTGCCAGCAGCTCTTGGACAGGGGGGAACACTGAAGCTTTCTTT. Residues: CASSSWTGGNTEAFF.

This clone was counted between two and nine times. The chain joins TRBV19 to TRBJ1-4; D is perhaps TRBD1 (5 bases). The CDR3 is 16 residues long. Trimming took 5 bases from V and 4 from J, leaving 17 bases between them. CDR1 is LNHDA, CDR2 SQIVND, per germline (reference sequence). The CDR3: CASSLLILGLNEKLFF. The CDR3 DNA sequence: TGTGCCAGTAGTCTACTCATTTTGGGGCTTAATGAAAAACTGTTTTTT.

This clone has just a few counts. The J gene is TRBJ2-2, the V gene TRBV3-1 (or the pseudogene TRBV3-2); the match to TRBD2 covers 8 bases. Germline loops: CDR1 LGHDT, CDR2 YNNKEL (reference sequence). Germline trimming cut 5 bases from V and 1 base from J; bases unmatched to any gene: 0. The CDR3 is made up of 14 amino acids. Written as DNA, the CDR3 is TGTGCCAGCAGCGGGACTAGGAACACCGGGGAGCTGTTTTTT. Its translation: CASSGTRNTGELFF.

V and J are TRBV7-8 and TRBJ1-1; TRBD1 might be the D (5 bases). Trimming cost V 5 bases and J 1 base, with 11 bases left between them. The CDR3 loop spans 14 amino acids. CDR1 is SGHVS, CDR2 FQNEAQ, per germline. The CDR3 DNA follows: TGTGCCAGCAGCCTTGGACATTCGAACACTGAAGCTTTCTTT. Its translation: CASSLGHSNTEAFF.

The CDR3 loop is CATGTEGGYEQYF. The CDR3, as DNA: TGTGCCACCGGGACGGAAGGGGGCTACGAGCAGTACTTC. The J gene is TRBJ2-7, the V gene TRBV7-8, with D tentatively TRBD1 (6 bases). V was clipped by 10 bases and J by 3 bases, with 16 bases between them. Germline values: CDR1 SGHVS, CDR2 FQNEAQ. The CDR3 sequence is 13 residues long. Looking up the rest from reference TRBV7-8 and TRBJ2-7 gives the full variable domain: GAGVSQSPRYKVAKRGQDVALRCDPISGHVSLFWYQQALGQGPEFLTYFQNEAQLDKSGLPSDRFFAERPEGSVSTLKIQRTQQEDSAVYLCATGTEGGYEQYFGPGTRLTVT.

This chain links TRBV11-2 with TRBJ1-3, with 9 bases aligning to TRBD1. The V gene end was trimmed by 5 bases and the J gene end by 4 bases; junction bases not matched to a gene: 12. Germline CDR1 SGHAT, CDR2 FQNNGV. CDR3 length: 17 residues. CDR3 in amino acids: CASSPGKGQGRGNTIYF. CDR3 DNA: TGTGCCAGCAGCCCCGGCAAGGGACAGGGTAGAGGAAACACCATATATTTT.

The chain couples TRBV21-1 to TRBJ2-7; the table names TRBD2, a call not compared with the DNA. TRBV21-1 is assigned pseudogene status. The CDR3 extends over 15 amino acids. Here the CDR3 reads CASSKDRGGTYEQYF. CDR3 bases: TGTGCCAGCAGCAAAGATCGGGGGGGGACCTACGAGCAGTACTTC.

The chain recombines TRBV30 with TRBJ2-1, with a weak D call TRBD1 (6 bases). Germline V gene lookup returns CDR1 GTSNPN and CDR2 SVGIG (reference sequence). The V gene lost 2 bases and the J gene lost 8 bases, with 16 bases spanning the gap. The CDR3 is 14 residues long. The CDR3 here is CAWSLQGRGDEQFF. CDR3 bases: TGTGCCTGGAGTCTACAGGGAAGGGGAGATGAGCAGTTCTTC. Drawing the rest from reference TRBV30 and TRBJ2-1, the complete variable domain is SQTIHQWPATLVQPVGSPLSLECTVEGTSNPNLYWYRQAAGRGLQLLFYSVGIGQISSEVPQNLSASRPQDRQFILSSKKLLLSDSGFYLCAWSLQGRGDEQFFGPGTRLTVL.

This clone was seen once. The chain uses TRBV5-1 and TRBJ2-7, with TRBD2 matching over 10 bases. The germline CDR1 and CDR2 sequences are SGHRS and YFSETQ. CDR3 size: 14 residues. The V gene end was trimmed by 2 bases and the J gene end by 11 bases; junction bases not matched to a gene: 10. The CDR3 DNA reads as TGCGCCAGCAGCTTCGGGGTCCTAGCGGGAGAGGAGTACTTC. Translation gives CASSFGVLAGEEYF.

In DNA form, the CDR3 reads TGTGCCAGCAGCCAGAACAGGGTCGGCTATGGCTACACCTTC. This sequence encodes CASSQNRVGYGYTF. The rearrangement links TRBV3-1 (or the pseudogene TRBV3-2) to TRBJ1-2; D is perhaps TRBD1 (6 bases). CDR3 length: 14 residues. Germline lookup yields CDR1 LGHDT and CDR2 YNNKEL (reference sequence). V dropped 3 bases and J dropped 4 bases, with 12 bases sitting between them.

Regarding this clone: Different DNA sequences within this sample yield the same CDR3. V usage is TRBV7-2 and J usage is TRBJ2-1; 10 nucleotides line up with TRBD2. Germline V gene data show CDR1 as SGHTA and CDR2 as FQGNSA. This CDR3 comprises 15 residues. V trimming: 1 base; J trimming: 4 bases; junction bases outside the gene matches: 1. The CDR3 spells CASSLVAGGYNEQFF. DNA of the CDR3: TGTGCCAGCAGCTTAGTAGCGGGGGGTTACAATGAGCAGTTCTTC.

This sequence joins TRBV27 and TRBJ2-7, with 7 positions matching TRBD1. The CDR3 has 17 residues. V lost 6 bases to trimming and J lost 0 bases; unmatched junction nucleotides: 14. CDR1 and CDR2 (germline): MNHEY, SMNVEV (reference sequence). This CDR3 is CASSRQGTQGFSYEQYF. CDR3 bases: TGTGCCAGCAGCAGACAGGGAACTCAGGGCTTCTCCTACGAGCAGTACTTC.

The CDR3 DNA follows: TGTGCCAGCAGCGAACGTCTGACGGGGAGATTTGCTGCCACGCAGTATTTT. Translating gives CASSERLTGRFAATQYF. The chain recombines TRBV11-2 with TRBJ2-3; a weak D match, TRBD2 (5 bases). Trimming took off 5 bases at V and 9 bases at J, with 27 bases between the two ends. This CDR3 has 17 amino acids. CDR1 and CDR2 (germline): SGHAT, FQNNGV.

J is TRBJ2-6 and V is TRBV5-1; perhaps TRBD2 as D (6 bases). Trimming took off 0 bases at V and 3 bases at J, with 10 bases between the two ends. CDR3 length: 16 amino acids. Germline-derived CDR1 and CDR2 are SGHRS and YFSETQ. Here the CDR3 DNA reads TGCGCCAGCAGCTTGGTGGCGGGGTATGGGGCCAACGTCCTGACTTTC. Its protein product is CASSLVAGYGANVLTF. Complete variable domain (other parts from reference TRBV5-1 and TRBJ2-6): KAGVTQTPRYLIKTRGQQVTLSCSPISGHRSVSWYQQTPGQGLQFLFEYFSETQRNKGNFPGRFSGRQFSNSRSEMNVSTLELGDSALYLCASSLVAGYGANVLTFGAGSRLTVL.

The J gene is TRBJ1-2, the V gene TRBV5-1; maybe TRBD1 (5 bases). Between the trimmed V and J ends, which lost 3 bases and 4 bases, there was a span of 13 bases. Germline values: CDR1 SGHRS, CDR2 YFSETQ. The CDR3 has 14 residues. The CDR3 nucleotides read TGCGCCAGCAGCTCCCAGGGAAACGGCTATGGCTACACCTTC. This translates into CASSSQGNGYGYTF.

This clone was counted a few times. V gene TRBV11-2 combines with J gene TRBJ2-1; 10 nucleotides align to TRBD2. J gave up 4 bases and V 5 bases, and 8 bases lay outside the gene matches. The CDR3 loop spans 16 amino acids. Germline V CDR1 and CDR2: SGHAT, FQNNGV. CDR3 loop: CASSLQSGRGYNEQFF. CDR3 nucleotide sequence: TGTGCCAGCAGCCTCCAAAGCGGGAGGGGTTACAATGAGCAGTTCTTC.

The rearrangement links TRBV7-9 to TRBJ1-1, with a weak D call TRBD1 (5 bases). CDR1 is SEHNR and CDR2 is FQNEAQ in the germline V gene (reference sequence). The CDR3 runs 13 residues. The V gene lost 5 bases and the J gene lost 6 bases, with 13 bases spanning the gap. In DNA form, the CDR3 reads TGTGCCAGCAGCAACCCAGGGATCGCTGAAGCTTTCTTT. Its translation: CASSNPGIAEAFF.

This chain links TRBV20-1 with TRBJ1-2; D is unclear. Germline loops: CDR1 DFQATT, CDR2 SNEGSKA (reference sequence). Between the trimmed V and J ends, which lost 3 bases and 2 bases, there was a span of 10 bases. The CDR3 consists of 13 residues. The CDR3 DNA reads TGCAGTGCTAGTCGGGGTCAGAACTATGGCTACACCTTC. Encoded protein: CSASRGQNYGYTF.

V usage is TRBV6-5 and J usage is TRBJ2-7; possibly TRBD2 for D (6 bases). The CDR3 length is 13 residues. Trimming pared 8 bases from V and 3 bases from J, leaving 14 bases between. CDR1 MNHEY and CDR2 SVGAGI come from the germline V gene. This CDR3 reads CASRLGPSYEQYF. As DNA, the CDR3 is TGTGCCAGCCGACTAGGGCCCAGCTACGAGCAGTACTTC.

The chain uses TRBV25-1 and TRBJ1-1; weak D call: TRBD1 (5 bases). Germline V lookup: CDR1 MGHDK, CDR2 SYGVNS. The V gene lost 5 bases and the J gene lost 7 bases, with 11 bases spanning the gap. The CDR3 covers 12 residues. DNA of the CDR3: TGTGCCAGCAGTCTTTACCAGGGTGAAGCTTTCTTT. This translates into CASSLYQGEAFF.

The V call is TRBV6-6, the J call TRBJ1-4; D perhaps matches TRBD1 (6 bases). V was cut by 7 bases and J by 3 bases, with 12 bases left in between. Germline V gene data show CDR1 as MNHNY and CDR2 as SVGAGI (reference sequence). The CDR3 has 14 amino acids. This CDR3 reads CASIRQVANEKLFF. Written as DNA, the CDR3 is TGTGCCAGCATTAGACAGGTTGCTAATGAAAAACTGTTTTTT.